The present T cell receptor beta chain was sequenced within a study of T cell responses to AZD1222 COVID-19 vaccine. Findings and limits, study-wide: Two AZD1222 administrations were followed by greater Spike-specific TCR breadth and depth. Unmutated variant regions reportedly attract nearly half of all spike-specific TCRs. CD4 TCRs associated with vaccination spanned spike, dominating at 160-218 and 743-854. Clonal diversity was possibly underestimated, and the donors were mostly white British, with more females.

Here immunoSEQ multiplex PCR was the method, and the copy in TCRdb shows in-frame clones only, minus some. Here the sample spans roughly 110,000 clones, roughly nine tenths being singletons. About this clone itself: Its cognate antigen is unknown.

With 4 bases removed from V and 2 bases from J, the gap between germline ends came to 12 bases. The V gene's germline CDR1 is SEHNR and CDR2 FQNEAQ (reference sequence). This CDR3 is built from 15 residues. This rearrangement joins TRBV7-9 to TRBJ2-1; D may be TRBD1 (5 bases). The sample here was peripheral blood, taken on day 0 of AZD1222 vaccination. The TCR originated in an adult in good health. CDR3 sequence (DNA): TGTGCCAGCAGCTCAGATAGGGGCGCCTACAATGAGCAGTTCTTC. It translates to CASSSDRGAYNEQFF.